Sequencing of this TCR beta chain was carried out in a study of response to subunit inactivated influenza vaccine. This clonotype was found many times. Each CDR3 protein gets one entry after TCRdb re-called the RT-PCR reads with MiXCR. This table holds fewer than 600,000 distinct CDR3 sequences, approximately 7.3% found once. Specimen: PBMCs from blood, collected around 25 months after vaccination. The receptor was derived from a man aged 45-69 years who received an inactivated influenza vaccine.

CDR3 coding DNA: TGTGCCAGCAGCTTCTTGGCTAATGAAAAACTGTTTTTT. This codes for CASSFLANEKLFF. The chain is built from TRBV7-6 and TRBJ1-4; D remains ambiguous. Germline V gene sequence: CDR1 SGHVS, CDR2 FNYEAQ. The V and J ends lost 3 bases and 3 bases respectively, with 5 bases between them. This CDR3 has 13 residues. Variable domain in full (rest from reference TRBV7-6 and TRBJ1-4): GAGVSQSPRYKVTKRGQDVALRCDPISGHVSLYWYRQALGQGPEFLTYFNYEAQQDKSGLPNDRFSAERPEGSISTLTIQRTEQRDSAMYRCASSFLANEKLFFGSGTQLSVL.